Listed below are T cell receptor beta chains from one sample, sequenced in a study of cytomegalovirus exposure and HLA in healthy donors. TCRdb's table, derived via immunoSEQ multiplex PCR, lists solely in-frame clones and lacks some. Of some 64,000 clones in the sample, about 97% were seen once. Source material: PBMCs. Every receptor here comes from a woman aged 18 to 35 in good health and CMV-seropositive. Both conserved end residues are part of each CDR3. D genes are given only for firm matches. A row's size may be missing; if present it is once, few, many or a size class.

CDR3 DNA: TGTGCCAGCAGTTTATCCCGGGAGACGGTCTATGGCTACACCTTC; CDR3 protein: CASSLSRETVYGYTF; J gene: TRBJ1-2; D gene: -; CDR3 length: 15; clone size: -; V gene: TRBV27
CDR3 DNA: TGTGCCAGCAGCGCGGGGACATTAACTAGCGCCAGCCTCTACGAGCAGTACTTC; CDR3 protein: CASSAGTLTSASLYEQYF; J gene: TRBJ2-7; D gene: -; CDR3 length: 18; clone size: once; V gene: TRBV5-6
CDR3 DNA: TGCGCCAGCAGTAGTTTTCACGAAGGGGGACGCACTGAAGCTTTCTTT; CDR3 protein: CASSSFHEGGRTEAFF; J gene: TRBJ1-1; D gene: -; CDR3 length: 16; clone size: once; V gene: TRBV10-2
CDR3 DNA: TGCAGTGCTAGGTTCGGGGATACGCAGTATTTT; CDR3 protein: CSARFGDTQYF; J gene: TRBJ2-3; D gene: -; CDR3 length: 11; clone size: -; V gene: TRBV20-1
CDR3 DNA: TGTGCCAGCAGTCCCCGGGCCGATCACAGGGCGATATTCGGTCAGCCCCAGCATTTT; CDR3 protein: CASSPRADHRAIFGQPQHF; J gene: TRBJ1-5; D gene: -; CDR3 length: 19; clone size: -; V gene: TRBV27
CDR3 DNA: TGTGCCAGCAGTTCCCGGACTAGCGGGGTTTACGAGCAGTACTTC; CDR3 protein: CASSSRTSGVYEQYF; J gene: TRBJ2-7; D gene: TRBD2; CDR3 length: 15; clone size: -; V gene: TRBV27
CDR3 DNA: TGCAGCGTTGGTGCGGGAGGGCCTTACGAGCAGTACTTC; CDR3 protein: CSVGAGGPYEQYF; J gene: TRBJ2-7; D gene: TRBD2; CDR3 length: 13; clone size: -; V gene: TRBV29-1
CDR3 DNA: TGCGCCAGCAGCCAAGGGAGGTCGGGACTAGCGGGAGTAGGCGGGGAGCTGTTTTTT; CDR3 protein: CASSQGRSGLAGVGGELFF; J gene: TRBJ2-2; D gene: TRBD2; CDR3 length: 19; clone size: -; V gene: TRBV4-1
CDR3 DNA: TGTGCCAGCAGTGAAGGTTTCTCCGGGACAGGGAATGACGAGCAGTACTTC; CDR3 protein: CASSEGFSGTGNDEQYF; J gene: TRBJ2-7; D gene: TRBD1; CDR3 length: 17; clone size: -; V gene: TRBV6-1
CDR3 DNA: TGTGCCAGCAGCTTAATGAGGGATTGGAGCTACACCTTC; CDR3 protein: CASSLMRDWSYTF; J gene: TRBJ1-2; D gene: -; CDR3 length: 13; clone size: -; V gene: TRBV7-9
CDR3 DNA: TGTGCCAGCAGTTTATCGTGGCCGAATCCTAACTATGGCTACACCTTC; CDR3 protein: CASSLSWPNPNYGYTF; J gene: TRBJ1-2; D gene: -; CDR3 length: 16; clone size: -; V gene: TRBV27
CDR3 DNA: TGTGCCAGCAGCCAGGGACTAGCGGGAATCACAGATACGCAGTATTTT; CDR3 protein: CASSQGLAGITDTQYF; J gene: TRBJ2-3; D gene: TRBD2; CDR3 length: 16; clone size: -; V gene: TRBV4-2
CDR3 DNA: TGTGCCATCAGTGAGTCTACAGCTGAAGCTTTCTTT; CDR3 protein: CAISESTAEAFF; J gene: TRBJ1-1; D gene: -; CDR3 length: 12; clone size: -; V gene: TRBV10-3
CDR3 DNA: TGTGCCAGCAGCTTGGACTCAGGGGGGATGAGCTACACCTTC; CDR3 protein: CASSLDSGGMSYTF; J gene: TRBJ1-2; D gene: TRBD1; CDR3 length: 14; clone size: once; V gene: TRBV5-4
CDR3 DNA: TGTGCCAGCAGCTTACGGGCCGGGACTGGCAACACCGGGGAGCTGTTTTTT; CDR3 protein: CASSLRAGTGNTGELFF; J gene: TRBJ2-2; D gene: -; CDR3 length: 17; clone size: -; V gene: TRBV7-2
CDR3 DNA: TGTGCCAGCAGTGAAGCTTCGGCGGGATGGGGCACCGGGGAGCTGTTTTTT; CDR3 protein: CASSEASAGWGTGELFF; J gene: TRBJ2-2; D gene: -; CDR3 length: 17; clone size: -; V gene: TRBV6-1
CDR3 DNA: TGTGCCAGTAGTATCCGCCGGGGATGGGTGAACGCTGAAGCTTTCTTT; CDR3 protein: CASSIRRGWVNAEAFF; J gene: TRBJ1-1; D gene: -; CDR3 length: 16; clone size: -; V gene: TRBV19
CDR3 DNA: TGTGCCAGCAGCCTCCAGAGGAGACTCTCTGGGGCCAACGTCCTGACTTTC; CDR3 protein: CASSLQRRLSGANVLTF; J gene: TRBJ2-6; D gene: -; CDR3 length: 17; clone size: -; V gene: TRBV11-1
CDR3 DNA: TGTGCCTGCCCCGCGGGAGGGGACGGTTACAATGAGCAGTTCTTC; CDR3 protein: CACPAGGDGYNEQFF; J gene: TRBJ2-1; D gene: TRBD2; CDR3 length: 15; clone size: -; V gene: TRBV30
CDR3 DNA: TGTGCCAGCAGCGTAGGCCCGGGAGGGCCGGAGACCCAGTACTTC; CDR3 protein: CASSVGPGGPETQYF; J gene: TRBJ2-5; D gene: TRBD2; CDR3 length: 15; clone size: -; V gene: TRBV9
CDR3 DNA: TGTGCCAGCAGCCCCTACACGGGGAGTTTCTACGAGCAGTACTTC; CDR3 protein: CASSPYTGSFYEQYF; J gene: TRBJ2-7; D gene: -; CDR3 length: 15; clone size: -; V gene: TRBV7-9
CDR3 DNA: TGTGCCAGCAGCTTGATAGGTGGTAGGGGGAAAGATACGCAGTATTTT; CDR3 protein: CASSLIGGRGKDTQYF; J gene: TRBJ2-3; D gene: -; CDR3 length: 16; clone size: -; V gene: TRBV5-4
CDR3 DNA: TGTGCCAGTAGCAACCTACTAGCGGGAGGGTCCTACGAGCAGTACTTC; CDR3 protein: CASSNLLAGGSYEQYF; J gene: TRBJ2-7; D gene: TRBD2; CDR3 length: 16; clone size: -; V gene: TRBV19
CDR3 DNA: TGTGCCAGCAGCTCGAGGACTAGACCTCGTGAGACCCAGTACTTC; CDR3 protein: CASSSRTRPRETQYF; J gene: TRBJ2-5; D gene: TRBD2; CDR3 length: 15; clone size: once; V gene: TRBV7-2
CDR3 DNA: TGTGCCAGCAGTTTATCGGGGCATTTTTTGGGACTGGAAGAAGAGACCCAGTACTTC; CDR3 protein: CASSLSGHFLGLEEETQYF; J gene: TRBJ2-5; D gene: -; CDR3 length: 19; clone size: -; V gene: TRBV27
CDR3 DNA: TGCGCCAGCAGCTACGGGACAGGGGCCTCTGGGGCCAACGTCCTGACTTTC; CDR3 protein: CASSYGTGASGANVLTF; J gene: TRBJ2-6; D gene: TRBD1; CDR3 length: 17; clone size: -; V gene: TRBV5-1
CDR3 DNA: TGTGCCAGCAATCACAGGGAAAACCCTAGCACAGATACGCAGTATTTT; CDR3 protein: CASNHRENPSTDTQYF; J gene: TRBJ2-3; D gene: -; CDR3 length: 16; clone size: -; V gene: TRBV28
CDR3 DNA: TGTGCCAGCCGTGAGGGGGCGAACACTGAAGCTTTCTTT; CDR3 protein: CASREGANTEAFF; J gene: TRBJ1-1; D gene: TRBD1; CDR3 length: 13; clone size: -; V gene: TRBV6-1
CDR3 DNA: TGTGCCAGCAGCCCAAGGGGGGGGGACTCCATTAACAATGAGCAGTTCTTC; CDR3 protein: CASSPRGGDSINNEQFF; J gene: TRBJ2-1; D gene: -; CDR3 length: 17; clone size: -; V gene: TRBV7-9
CDR3 DNA: TGTGCCAGCAGTGAATTCGGGGAAGAGACCCAGTACTTC; CDR3 protein: CASSEFGEETQYF; J gene: TRBJ2-5; D gene: -; CDR3 length: 13; clone size: -; V gene: TRBV25-1
CDR3 DNA: TGTGCCAGCAGAATTACAGGGGGGAACACTGAAGCTTTCTTT; CDR3 protein: CASRITGGNTEAFF; J gene: TRBJ1-1; D gene: TRBD1; CDR3 length: 14; clone size: -; V gene: TRBV6-1
CDR3 DNA: TGTGCCAGCAGGAGGGAGACCCAGTACTTC; CDR3 protein: CASRRETQYF; J gene: TRBJ2-5; D gene: -; CDR3 length: 10; clone size: once; V gene: TRBV25-1
CDR3 DNA: TGTGCCTGGAGTGCGGGGGGGGCCTACAATGAGCAGTTCTTC; CDR3 protein: CAWSAGGAYNEQFF; J gene: TRBJ2-1; D gene: TRBD2; CDR3 length: 14; clone size: -; V gene: TRBV30
CDR3 DNA: TGTGCCAGCAGCTTGAACCCAGGGGGCTGGGAGACCCAGTACTTC; CDR3 protein: CASSLNPGGWETQYF; J gene: TRBJ2-5; D gene: TRBD1; CDR3 length: 15; clone size: once; V gene: TRBV5-6
CDR3 DNA: TGTGCCAGCCGTTTTCCGGGACAGACCTATGGCTACACCTTC; CDR3 protein: CASRFPGQTYGYTF; J gene: TRBJ1-2; D gene: TRBD1; CDR3 length: 14; clone size: -; V gene: TRBV27
CDR3 DNA: TGTGCCAGCAGCCCAACAGTGAACACTGAAGCTTTCTTT; CDR3 protein: CASSPTVNTEAFF; J gene: TRBJ1-1; D gene: -; CDR3 length: 13; clone size: -; V gene: TRBV7-3
CDR3 DNA: TGTGCCAGCAGCTTGGTTCTAGCGGGCTTGACCTCCTACAATGAGCAGTTCTTC; CDR3 protein: CASSLVLAGLTSYNEQFF; J gene: TRBJ2-1; D gene: TRBD2; CDR3 length: 18; clone size: -; V gene: TRBV11-1
CDR3 DNA: TGTGCCAGCAGCCCGGTAGAGACAGATACGCAGTATTTT; CDR3 protein: CASSPVETDTQYF; J gene: TRBJ2-3; D gene: -; CDR3 length: 13; clone size: -; V gene: TRBV5-4
CDR3 DNA: TGTGCCAGCAGCCCACGACTAGCGGGAGGGAGGTACAATGAGCAGTTCTTC; CDR3 protein: CASSPRLAGGRYNEQFF; J gene: TRBJ2-1; D gene: TRBD2; CDR3 length: 17; clone size: -; V gene: TRBV9
CDR3 DNA: TGTGCCAGCAGGGGACCCGGGGGGGGTCAGCCCCAGCATTTT; CDR3 protein: CASRGPGGGQPQHF; J gene: TRBJ1-5; D gene: -; CDR3 length: 14; clone size: -; V gene: TRBV6-5
CDR3 DNA: TGTGCCAGCAGTTTAAGACTAGCGGGAGCCATGGCAGATACGCAGTATTTT; CDR3 protein: CASSLRLAGAMADTQYF; J gene: TRBJ2-3; D gene: TRBD2; CDR3 length: 17; clone size: -; V gene: TRBV27
CDR3 DNA: TGTGCCAGCAGCTTTCTAGCGGTCTACGAGCAGTACTTC; CDR3 protein: CASSFLAVYEQYF; J gene: TRBJ2-7; D gene: TRBD2; CDR3 length: 13; clone size: -; V gene: TRBV5-6
CDR3 DNA: TGTGCCAGCAGCTTAGGTAGACAAGCTAACTATGGCTACACCTTC; CDR3 protein: CASSLGRQANYGYTF; J gene: TRBJ1-2; D gene: -; CDR3 length: 15; clone size: -; V gene: TRBV5-4
CDR3 DNA: TGTGCCAGCGCTCTAGCGGAACAAGAGACCCAGTACTTC; CDR3 protein: CASALAEQETQYF; J gene: TRBJ2-5; D gene: TRBD2; CDR3 length: 13; clone size: -; V gene: TRBV9
CDR3 DNA: TGTGCCAGCAGCCGGACGGTCGCTAGCCCCTACGAGCAGTACTTC; CDR3 protein: CASSRTVASPYEQYF; J gene: TRBJ2-7; D gene: -; CDR3 length: 15; clone size: -; V gene: TRBV2
CDR3 DNA: TGTGCCAGCAGTTTATATCGGGATCAGCCCCAGCATTTT; CDR3 protein: CASSLYRDQPQHF; J gene: TRBJ1-5; D gene: -; CDR3 length: 13; clone size: -; V gene: TRBV28
CDR3 DNA: TGTGCCAGCAGCGTAGCCGGGACAGGGATCTACAATGAGCAGTTCTTC; CDR3 protein: CASSVAGTGIYNEQFF; J gene: TRBJ2-1; D gene: TRBD1; CDR3 length: 16; clone size: -; V gene: TRBV9
CDR3 DNA: TGTGCCAGCAGCCTTCGGACAGGGATGGCAGATACGCAGTATTTT; CDR3 protein: CASSLRTGMADTQYF; J gene: TRBJ2-3; D gene: TRBD1; CDR3 length: 15; clone size: -; V gene: TRBV9
CDR3 DNA: TGTGCCAGCAGCCTAGCTCTTGAAGACACTGAAGCTTTCTTT; CDR3 protein: CASSLALEDTEAFF; J gene: TRBJ1-1; D gene: -; CDR3 length: 14; clone size: -; V gene: TRBV2
CDR3 DNA: TGCGCCAGCAGTGAACGTCTAGCGGGAGGAGGGAACACAGATACGCAGTATTTT; CDR3 protein: CASSERLAGGGNTDTQYF; J gene: TRBJ2-3; D gene: TRBD2; CDR3 length: 18; clone size: -; V gene: TRBV10-2
CDR3 DNA: TGTGCCAGCAGCCTGGGACAGGGTTCGAACACCGGGGAGCTGTTTTTT; CDR3 protein: CASSLGQGSNTGELFF; J gene: TRBJ2-2; D gene: TRBD1; CDR3 length: 16; clone size: -; V gene: TRBV7-3